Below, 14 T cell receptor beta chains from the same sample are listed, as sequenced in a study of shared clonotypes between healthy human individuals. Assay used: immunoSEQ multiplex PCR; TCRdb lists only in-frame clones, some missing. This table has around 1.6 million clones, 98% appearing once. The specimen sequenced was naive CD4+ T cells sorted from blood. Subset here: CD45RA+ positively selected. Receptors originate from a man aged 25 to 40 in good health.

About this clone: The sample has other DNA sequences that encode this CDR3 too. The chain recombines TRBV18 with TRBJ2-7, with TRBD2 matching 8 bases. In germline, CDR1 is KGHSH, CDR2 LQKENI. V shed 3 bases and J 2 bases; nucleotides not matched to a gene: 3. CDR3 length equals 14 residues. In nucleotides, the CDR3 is TGTGCCAGCTCACCCGGGGGGGGAACCTACGAGCAGTACTTC. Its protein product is CASSPGGGTYEQYF.

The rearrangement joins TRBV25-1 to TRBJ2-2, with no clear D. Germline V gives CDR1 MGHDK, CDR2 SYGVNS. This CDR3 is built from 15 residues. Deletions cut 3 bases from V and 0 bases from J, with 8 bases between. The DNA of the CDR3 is TGTGCCAGCAGTGACCCCACGACGAACACCGGGGAGCTGTTTTTT. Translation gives CASSDPTTNTGELFF.

The CDR3 coding sequence is TGTGCCAGCAGCTTAGATTCCGACAGGGCAGACGGCTACACCTTC. The encoded protein is CASSLDSDRADGYTF. This chain links TRBV7-9 with TRBJ1-2; 7 bases are a match to TRBD1. Germline trimming cut 1 base from V and 8 bases from J; bases unmatched to any gene: 10. The CDR3 length is 15 residues. The V gene's germline CDR1 is SEHNR and CDR2 FQNEAQ (reference sequence).

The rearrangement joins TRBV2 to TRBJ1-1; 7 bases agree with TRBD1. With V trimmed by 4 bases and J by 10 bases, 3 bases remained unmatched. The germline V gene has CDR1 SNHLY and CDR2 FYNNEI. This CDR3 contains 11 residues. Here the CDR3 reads CASSGDSLAFF. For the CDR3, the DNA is TGTGCCAGCAGTGGGGACAGTTTAGCTTTCTTT.

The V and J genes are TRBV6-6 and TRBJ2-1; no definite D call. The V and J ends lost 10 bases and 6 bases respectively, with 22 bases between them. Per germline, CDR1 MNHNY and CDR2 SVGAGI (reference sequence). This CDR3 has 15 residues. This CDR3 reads CATSPVAGTSNEQFF. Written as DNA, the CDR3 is TGTGCCACCTCCCCCGTGGCTGGAACGAGCAATGAGCAGTTCTTC.

Written as DNA, the CDR3 is TGTGCCAGCAGCTCCACAGGGGTGGGTTCCGAAAAACTGTTTTTT. Translated, it gives CASSSTGVGSEKLFF. V usage is TRBV7-9 and J usage is TRBJ1-4, with 7 bases fitting TRBD1. Germline CDR1 is SEHNR and CDR2 is FQNEAQ (reference sequence). The V and J ends lost 4 bases and 8 bases, in that order; junction bases with no gene match: 10. The CDR3 is 15 amino acids.

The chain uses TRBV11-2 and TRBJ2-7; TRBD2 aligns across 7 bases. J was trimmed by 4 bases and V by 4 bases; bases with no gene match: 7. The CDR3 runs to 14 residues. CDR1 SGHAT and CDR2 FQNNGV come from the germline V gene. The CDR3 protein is CASSSRLADYEQYF. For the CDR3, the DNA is TGTGCCAGCAGCTCCCGACTAGCAGATTACGAGCAGTACTTC.

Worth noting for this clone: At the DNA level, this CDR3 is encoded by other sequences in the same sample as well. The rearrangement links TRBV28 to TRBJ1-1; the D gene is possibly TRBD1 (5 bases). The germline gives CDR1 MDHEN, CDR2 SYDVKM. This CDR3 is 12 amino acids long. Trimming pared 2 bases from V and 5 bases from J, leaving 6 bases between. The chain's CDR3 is CASSLRGTEAFF. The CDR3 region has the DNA TGTGCCAGCAGTTTACGGGGGACTGAAGCTTTCTTT.

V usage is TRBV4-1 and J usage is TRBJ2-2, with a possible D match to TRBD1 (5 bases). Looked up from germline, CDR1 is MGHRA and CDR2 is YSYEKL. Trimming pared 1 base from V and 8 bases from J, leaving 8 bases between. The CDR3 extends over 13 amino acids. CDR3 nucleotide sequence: TGCGCCAGCAGCCAAGGCAGGGCAGGGGAGCTGTTTTTT. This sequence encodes CASSQGRAGELFF.

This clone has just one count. For the CDR3, the DNA is TGTGCCAGCAGTCTTCTAGCGGGAGGGCTCTCCTACGAGCAGTACTTC. Amino acid sequence: CASSLLAGGLSYEQYF. The chain recombines TRBV5-4 with TRBJ2-7; TRBD2 matches at 12 bases. Per the germline V gene, CDR1 is SGHNT and CDR2 is YYREEE (reference sequence). Germline trimming cut 5 bases from V and 0 bases from J; bases unmatched to any gene: 6. The CDR3 covers 16 residues.

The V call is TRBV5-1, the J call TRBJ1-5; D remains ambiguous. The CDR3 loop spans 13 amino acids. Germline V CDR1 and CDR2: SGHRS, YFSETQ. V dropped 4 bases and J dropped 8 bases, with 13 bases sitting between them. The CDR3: CASSAIGQEPQHF. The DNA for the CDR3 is TGCGCCAGCAGCGCCATTGGTCAGGAGCCCCAGCATTTT.

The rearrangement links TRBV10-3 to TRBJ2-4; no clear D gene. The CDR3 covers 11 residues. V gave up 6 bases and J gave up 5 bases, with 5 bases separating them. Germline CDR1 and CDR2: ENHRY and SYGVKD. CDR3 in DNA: TGTGCCATCAGGGGCCAAAACATTCAGTACTTC. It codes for CAIRGQNIQYF.

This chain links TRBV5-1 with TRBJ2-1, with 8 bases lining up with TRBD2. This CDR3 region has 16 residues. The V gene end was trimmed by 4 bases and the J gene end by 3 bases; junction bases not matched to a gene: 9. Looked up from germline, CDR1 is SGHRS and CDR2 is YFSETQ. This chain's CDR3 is CASSRTGLGDYNEQFF. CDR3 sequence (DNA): TGCGCCAGCAGCCGTACGGGACTAGGAGACTACAATGAGCAGTTCTTC.

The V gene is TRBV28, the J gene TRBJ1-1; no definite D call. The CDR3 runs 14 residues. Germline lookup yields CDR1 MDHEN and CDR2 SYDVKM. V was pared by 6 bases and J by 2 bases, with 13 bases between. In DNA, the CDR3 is TGTGCCAGCAGATCCCGCTCCCGTAACACTGAAGCTTTCTTT. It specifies CASRSRSRNTEAFF.